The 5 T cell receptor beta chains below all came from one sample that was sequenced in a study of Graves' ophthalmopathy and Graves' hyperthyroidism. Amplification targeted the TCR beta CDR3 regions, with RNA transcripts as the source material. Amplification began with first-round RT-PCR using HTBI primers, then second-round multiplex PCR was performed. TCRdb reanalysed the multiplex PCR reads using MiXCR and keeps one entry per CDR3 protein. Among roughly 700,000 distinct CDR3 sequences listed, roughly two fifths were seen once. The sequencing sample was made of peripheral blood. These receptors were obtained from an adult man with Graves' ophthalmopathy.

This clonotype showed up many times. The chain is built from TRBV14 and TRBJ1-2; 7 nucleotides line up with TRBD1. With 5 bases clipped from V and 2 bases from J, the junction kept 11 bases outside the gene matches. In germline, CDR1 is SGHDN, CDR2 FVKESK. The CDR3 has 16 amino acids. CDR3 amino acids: CASSLRSGQSNYGYTF. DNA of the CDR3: TGTGCCAGCAGCTTACGTTCGGGACAGTCCAACTATGGCTACACCTTC.

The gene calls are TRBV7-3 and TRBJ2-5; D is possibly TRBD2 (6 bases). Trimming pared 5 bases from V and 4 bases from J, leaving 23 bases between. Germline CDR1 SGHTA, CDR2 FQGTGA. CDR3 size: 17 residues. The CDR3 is CASSPHGGTGVSETQYF. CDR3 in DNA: TGTGCCAGCAGCCCGCATGGGGGGACCGGGGTTTCAGAGACCCAGTACTTC.

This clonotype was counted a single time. The DNA for the CDR3 is TGTGCCAGCAGTTTATATGCAGGTGAACCCTATGGCTACACCTTC. This encodes CASSLYAGEPYGYTF. This sequence joins TRBV25-1 and TRBJ1-2; D gene uncertain. The V end lost 5 bases, the J end lost 4 bases, and 17 bases lay between the germline ends. The CDR3 consists of 15 residues. Per germline, CDR1 MGHDK and CDR2 SYGVNS.

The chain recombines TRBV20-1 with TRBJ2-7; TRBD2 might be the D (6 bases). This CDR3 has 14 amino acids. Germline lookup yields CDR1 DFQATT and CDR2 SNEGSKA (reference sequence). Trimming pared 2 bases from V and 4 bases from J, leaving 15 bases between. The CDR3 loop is CSARPATSAYEQYF. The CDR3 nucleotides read TGCAGTGCTAGACCTGCGACTAGTGCATACGAGCAGTACTTC.

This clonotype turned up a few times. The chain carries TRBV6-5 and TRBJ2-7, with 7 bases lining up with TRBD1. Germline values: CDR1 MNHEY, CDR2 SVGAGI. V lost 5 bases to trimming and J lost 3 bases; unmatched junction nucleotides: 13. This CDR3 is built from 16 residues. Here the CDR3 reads CASSPKRPGQNYEQYF. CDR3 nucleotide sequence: TGTGCCAGCAGTCCCAAAAGGCCGGGACAGAACTACGAGCAGTACTTC.